This T cell receptor beta chain was identified during a study of blood T cell repertoires in COVID-19. The overall study: Both acute and convalescent COVID-19 samples were obtained from the United States, Italy and Spain. In each case, the material was cDNA or gDNA derived from T cells, B-cell-depleted T cells, or PBMCs.

Between the trimmed V and J ends, which lost 4 bases and 1 base, there was a span of 13 bases. Germline loops: CDR1 MGHRA, CDR2 YSYEKL. This CDR3 has 15 amino acids. The protocol was immunoSEQ multiplex PCR, while the TCRdb copy is restricted to in-frame clones and leaves out a portion. Here the sample spans 200,000 to 250,000 clones, 70% to 90% being singletons. Sequences were obtained from PBMCs or T cells enriched from blood (not recorded which). The chain has TRBV4-1 and TRBJ1-1; TRBD1 is a possible D gene (5 bases). This clonotype originated in a man aged 45-65 years who had been exposed to COVID-19. In nucleotides, the CDR3 is TGCGCCAGCAGCCCTGCGGACGGGGGGAACACTGAAGCTTTCTTT. The encoded protein is CASSPADGGNTEAFF.